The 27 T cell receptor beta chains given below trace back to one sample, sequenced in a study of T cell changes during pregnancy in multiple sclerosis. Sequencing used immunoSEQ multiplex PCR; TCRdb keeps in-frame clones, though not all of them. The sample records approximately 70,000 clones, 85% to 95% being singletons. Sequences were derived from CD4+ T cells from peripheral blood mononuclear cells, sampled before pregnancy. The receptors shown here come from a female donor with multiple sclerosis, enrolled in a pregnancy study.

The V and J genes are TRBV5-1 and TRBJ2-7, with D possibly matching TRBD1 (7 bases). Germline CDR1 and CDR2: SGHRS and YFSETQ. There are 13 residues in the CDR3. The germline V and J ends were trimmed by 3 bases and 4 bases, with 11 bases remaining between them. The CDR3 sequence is CASSWGDRYEQYF. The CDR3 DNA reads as TGCGCCAGCAGCTGGGGGGACAGATACGAGCAGTACTTC.

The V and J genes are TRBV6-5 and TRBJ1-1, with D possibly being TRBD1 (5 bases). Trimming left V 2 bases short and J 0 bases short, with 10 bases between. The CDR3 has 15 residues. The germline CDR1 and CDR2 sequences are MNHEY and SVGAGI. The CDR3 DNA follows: TGTGCCAGCAGTTACACAACAGGTCTGAACACTGAAGCTTTCTTT. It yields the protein CASSYTTGLNTEAFF.

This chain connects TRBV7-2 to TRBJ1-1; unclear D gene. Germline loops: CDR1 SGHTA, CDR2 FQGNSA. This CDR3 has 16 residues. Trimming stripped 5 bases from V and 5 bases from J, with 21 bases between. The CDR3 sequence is CASSLWTGILGTEAFF. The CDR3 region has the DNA TGTGCCAGCAGCCTTTGGACGGGAATATTAGGGACTGAAGCTTTCTTT.

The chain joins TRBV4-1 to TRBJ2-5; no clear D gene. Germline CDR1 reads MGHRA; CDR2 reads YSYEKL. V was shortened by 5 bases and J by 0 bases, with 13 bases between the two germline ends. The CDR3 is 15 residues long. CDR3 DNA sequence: TGCGCCAGCAGCGCCCCGGGTTGGTACCAAGAGACCCAGTACTTC. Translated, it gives CASSAPGWYQETQYF.

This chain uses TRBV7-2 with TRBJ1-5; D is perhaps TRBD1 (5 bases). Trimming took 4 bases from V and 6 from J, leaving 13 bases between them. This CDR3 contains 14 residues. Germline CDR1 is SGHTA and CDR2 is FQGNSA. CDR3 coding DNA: TGTGCCAGCAGCTATCAGGGTTGGGGTCAGCCCCAGCATTTT. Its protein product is CASSYQGWGQPQHF.

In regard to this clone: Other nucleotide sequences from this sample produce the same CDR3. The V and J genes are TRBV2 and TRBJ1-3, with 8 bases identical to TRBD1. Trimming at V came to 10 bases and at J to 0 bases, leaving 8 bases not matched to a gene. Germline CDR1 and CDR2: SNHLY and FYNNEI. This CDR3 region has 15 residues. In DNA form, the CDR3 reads TGTGCCACGACAGGGGAGGGGAGCTCTGGAAACACCATATATTTT. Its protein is CATTGEGSSGNTIYF.

In DNA, the CDR3 is TGTGCCAGCAGCGAGGTGAGGACATACTACAATGAGCAGTTCTTC. It yields the protein CASSEVRTYYNEQFF. The chain is built from TRBV2 and TRBJ2-1, with D possibly matching TRBD1 (5 bases). The CDR3 has 15 residues. V gave up 6 bases and J gave up 3 bases, with 15 bases separating them. Per the germline V gene, CDR1 is SNHLY and CDR2 is FYNNEI.

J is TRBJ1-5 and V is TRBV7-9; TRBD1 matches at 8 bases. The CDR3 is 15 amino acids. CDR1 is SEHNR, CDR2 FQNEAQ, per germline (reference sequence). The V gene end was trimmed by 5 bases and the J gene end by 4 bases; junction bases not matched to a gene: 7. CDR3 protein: CASSPGTGRNQPQHF. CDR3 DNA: TGTGCCAGCAGCCCCGGGACAGGCCGAAATCAGCCCCAGCATTTT.

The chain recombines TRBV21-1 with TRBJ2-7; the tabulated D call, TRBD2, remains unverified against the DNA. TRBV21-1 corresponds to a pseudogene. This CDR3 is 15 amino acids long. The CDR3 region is CASSKVLLPSYEQYF. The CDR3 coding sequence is TGTGCCAGCAGCAAAGTACTGTTACCCTCCTACGAGCAGTACTTC.

The CDR3 protein is CASSGGASNQPQHF. CDR3 bases: TGTGCCAGCAGCGGAGGTGCTAGCAATCAGCCCCAGCATTTT. The chain uses TRBV7-8 and TRBJ1-5; no clear D gene. CDR3 length: 14 residues. Trimming shortened V by 5 bases and J by 0 bases, and 8 bases separated the two germline ends. Germline V gene data show CDR1 as SGHVS and CDR2 as FQNEAQ.

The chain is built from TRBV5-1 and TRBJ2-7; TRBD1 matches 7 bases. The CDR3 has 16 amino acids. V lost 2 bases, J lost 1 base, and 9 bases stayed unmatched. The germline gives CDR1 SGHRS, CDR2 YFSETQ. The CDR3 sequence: CASSFKYRDRSYEQYF. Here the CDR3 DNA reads TGCGCCAGCAGCTTCAAATACCGGGACAGATCCTACGAGCAGTACTTC.

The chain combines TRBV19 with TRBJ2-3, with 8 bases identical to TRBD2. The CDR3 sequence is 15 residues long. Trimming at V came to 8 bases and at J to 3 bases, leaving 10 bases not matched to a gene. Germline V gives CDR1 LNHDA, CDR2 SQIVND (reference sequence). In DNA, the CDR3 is TGTGCCAGTGGTGACCGGGGGGGTATAACAGATACGCAGTATTTT. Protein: CASGDRGGITDTQYF.

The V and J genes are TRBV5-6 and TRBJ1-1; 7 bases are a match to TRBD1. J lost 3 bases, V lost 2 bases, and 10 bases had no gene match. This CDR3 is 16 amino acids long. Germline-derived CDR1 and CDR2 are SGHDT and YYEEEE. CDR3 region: CASSFSGTALHTEAFF. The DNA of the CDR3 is TGTGCCAGCAGCTTCTCCGGGACAGCCCTACACACTGAAGCTTTCTTT. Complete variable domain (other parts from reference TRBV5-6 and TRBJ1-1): DAGVTQSPTHLIKTRGQQVTLRCSPKSGHDTVSWYQQALGQGPQFIFQYYEEEERQRGNFPDRFSGHQFPNYSSELNVNALLLGDSALYLCASSFSGTALHTEAFFGQGTRLTVV.

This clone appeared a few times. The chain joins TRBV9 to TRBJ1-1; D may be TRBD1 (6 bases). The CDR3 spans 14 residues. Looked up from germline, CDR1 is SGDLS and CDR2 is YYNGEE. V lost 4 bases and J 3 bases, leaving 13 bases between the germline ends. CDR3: CASSSRGFDTEAFF. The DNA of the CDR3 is TGTGCCAGCAGCTCCAGGGGTTTCGACACTGAAGCTTTCTTT.

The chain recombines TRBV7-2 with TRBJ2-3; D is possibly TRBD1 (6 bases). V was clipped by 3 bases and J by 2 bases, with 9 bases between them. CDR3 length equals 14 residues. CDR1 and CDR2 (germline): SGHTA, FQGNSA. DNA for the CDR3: TGTGCCAGCAGCTTGGGACACTTCACAGATACGCAGTATTTT. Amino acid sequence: CASSLGHFTDTQYF.

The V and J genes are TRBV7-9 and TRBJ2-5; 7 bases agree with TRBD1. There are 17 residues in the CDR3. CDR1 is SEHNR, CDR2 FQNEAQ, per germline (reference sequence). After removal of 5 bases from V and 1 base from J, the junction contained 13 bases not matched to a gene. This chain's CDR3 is CASSPRKTGPIQETQYF. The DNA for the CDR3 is TGTGCCAGCAGCCCAAGGAAGACAGGGCCTATCCAAGAGACCCAGTACTTC.

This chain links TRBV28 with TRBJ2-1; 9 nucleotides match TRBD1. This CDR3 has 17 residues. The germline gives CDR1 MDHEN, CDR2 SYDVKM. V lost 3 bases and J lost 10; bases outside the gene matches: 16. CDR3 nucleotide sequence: TGTGCCAGCAGTTTGTCCCTGGGACAGGGAGTCATCCGGGAGCAGTTCTTC. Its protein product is CASSLSLGQGVIREQFF.

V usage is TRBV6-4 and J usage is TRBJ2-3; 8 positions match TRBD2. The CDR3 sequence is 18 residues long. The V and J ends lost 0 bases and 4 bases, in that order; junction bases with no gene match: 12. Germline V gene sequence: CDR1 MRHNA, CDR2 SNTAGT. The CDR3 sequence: CASSDSFRAGDKADTQYF. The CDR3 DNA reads TGTGCCAGCAGTGACTCTTTTAGAGCGGGAGATAAAGCAGATACGCAGTATTTT.

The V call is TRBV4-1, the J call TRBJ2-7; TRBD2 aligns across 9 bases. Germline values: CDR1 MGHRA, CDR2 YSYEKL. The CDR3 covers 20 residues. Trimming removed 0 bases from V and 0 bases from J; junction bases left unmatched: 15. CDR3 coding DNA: TGCGCCAGCAGCCAAGATCAGAACAGACTAGCGGCTCTGGGCTCCTACGAGCAGTACTTC. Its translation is CASSQDQNRLAALGSYEQYF.

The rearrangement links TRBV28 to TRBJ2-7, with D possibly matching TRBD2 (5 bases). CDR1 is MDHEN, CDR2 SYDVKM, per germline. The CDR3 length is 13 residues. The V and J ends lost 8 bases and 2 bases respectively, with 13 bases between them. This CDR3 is CASRSAVPYEQYF. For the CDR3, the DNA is TGTGCCAGCCGTAGCGCAGTACCCTACGAGCAGTACTTC.

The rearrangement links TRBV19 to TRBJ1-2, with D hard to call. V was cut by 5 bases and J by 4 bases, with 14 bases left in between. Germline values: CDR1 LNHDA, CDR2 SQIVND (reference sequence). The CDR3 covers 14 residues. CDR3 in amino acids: CASSLGRSVYGYTF. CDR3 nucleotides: TGTGCCAGTAGTCTAGGACGGAGTGTCTATGGCTACACCTTC.

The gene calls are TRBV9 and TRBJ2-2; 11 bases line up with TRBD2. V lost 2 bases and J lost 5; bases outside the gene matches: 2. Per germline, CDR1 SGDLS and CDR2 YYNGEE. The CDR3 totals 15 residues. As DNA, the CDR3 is TGTGCCAGCAGCGTGGCTAGCGGGGGGACCGGGGAGCTGTTTTTT. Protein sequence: CASSVASGGTGELFF.

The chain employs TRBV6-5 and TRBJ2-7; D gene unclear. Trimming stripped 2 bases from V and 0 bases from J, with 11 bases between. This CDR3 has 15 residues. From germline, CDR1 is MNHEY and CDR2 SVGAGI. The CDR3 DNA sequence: TGTGCCAGCAGTTACAAGCAGGATCTCTCCTACGAGCAGTACTTC. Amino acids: CASSYKQDLSYEQYF.

The CDR3 region has the DNA TGTGCCAGCAGCCAGTTCTCAGACACTGAAGCTTTCTTT. Protein sequence: CASSQFSDTEAFF. V is TRBV6-5 and J is TRBJ1-1; D not certain. V lost 6 bases and J 3 bases, leaving 11 bases between the germline ends. This CDR3 has 13 amino acids. Looked up from germline, CDR1 is MNHEY and CDR2 is SVGAGI.

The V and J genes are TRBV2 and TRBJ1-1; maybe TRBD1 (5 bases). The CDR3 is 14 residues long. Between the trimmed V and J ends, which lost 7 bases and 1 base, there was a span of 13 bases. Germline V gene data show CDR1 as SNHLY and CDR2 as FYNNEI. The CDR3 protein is CASNTFGQNTEAFF. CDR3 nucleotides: TGTGCCAGCAACACATTTGGACAGAACACTGAAGCTTTCTTT.

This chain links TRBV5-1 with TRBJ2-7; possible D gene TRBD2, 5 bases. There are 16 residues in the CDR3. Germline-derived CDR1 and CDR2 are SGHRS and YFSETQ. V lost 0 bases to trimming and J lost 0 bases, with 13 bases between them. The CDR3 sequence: CASSLDLVGVSYEQYF. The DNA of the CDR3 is TGCGCCAGCAGCTTGGATCTGGTGGGAGTCTCCTACGAGCAGTACTTC.

Here the CDR3 reads CASSMGGDRGRRNEQFF. CDR3 in DNA: TGTGCCAGCAGTATGGGGGGGGACAGGGGGCGCAGGAATGAGCAGTTCTTC. The chain combines TRBV27 with TRBJ2-1, with 12 positions matching TRBD1. Germline-derived CDR1 and CDR2 are MNHEY and SMNVEV (reference sequence). V dropped 5 bases and J dropped 7; count of bases not matched to a gene: 12. The CDR3 is made up of 17 amino acids.